This T cell receptor beta chain was sequenced for a study of blood T cell repertoires in COVID-19 (dated by TCRdb to about 2020). Describing the broader study: Samples covering the acute and convalescent phases of COVID-19 were provided by collaborators in the United States, Italy and Spain. The material from the prospective study consisted of cDNA or gDNA derived from T cells, B-cell-depleted T cells, or PBMCs. The dataset comprised deeply sampled blood TCRbeta repertoires from subjects exposed to, actively infected with, or recovered from COVID-19. The repertoires were released in a freely available public database intended as a resource for research on the immune response to SARS-CoV-2. The samples were drawn from the first 160 participants of the ongoing ImmuneRACE study and from over a thousand subjects provided by 6 global collaborators. Sample metadata almost always included a de-identified subject ID, COVID-19 status, age in years and sex. Where HLA class I and class II types were available, the types were taken from metadata supplied by the sample provider, not from assay-based typing.

The collaborating institutions used their own protocols to collect whole blood in K2EDTA tubes. Collaborator samples were shipped for TCRbeta analysis as frozen whole blood, isolated PBMCs, or DNA extracted from either sample type. What the research found in general, with its limitations: The amount of clinical and demographic metadata varied by source and participant and was provided uncurated.

Based on the germline V gene, the CDR1 and CDR2 sequences are MGHRA and YSYEKL. V gives up 3 bases and J gives up 0 bases, and the segment between their germline ends measures 18 bases. Including the terminal cysteine and phenylalanine, the CDR3 comprises 17 residues. The CDR3 DNA has 51 bases and is translated from base 1. With respect to this clone: Its antigen has not been determined. There are no base qualities to consult, and no much larger clone falls within one base.

TCRbeta CDR3 regions were amplified from genomic DNA by means of the immunoSEQ Assay, a bias-controlled multiplex PCR. Per the source publication's procedure: The number of nucleated cells in each sample was estimated from the amplification of reference gene primers within the assay. To quantify the absolute abundance of each unique TCRbeta CDR3 rearrangement, sequence reads were collapsed and filtered. For each sample, productive Simpson clonality was calculated as the square root of Simpson's diversity index across productive rearrangements. TCRdb's version of the immuneACCESS table is confined to in-frame rearrangements and falls short of the full clone set. An unresolved V gene accounts for under half of the shortfall where checked; the remainder is of unknown origin. Clonal size and the V and J genes are those of that table, whereas D and trimming came from the DNA. This sample comprises 150,000 to 200,000 clones, around 90% of them detected only once. In total, the top ten clones hold around 4.6% of the sample.

Sequenced sample: peripheral blood. The sequence derives from a human donor in a cohort sampled during active COVID-19. The receptor chain draws on TRBV4-1 and TRBJ2-7, with TRBD1 perhaps the D gene, on 5 matching bases. The encoded CDR3 is CASSQAPRVTASYEQYF. The bases read TGCGCCAGCAGCCAGGCCCCCAGGGTCACCGCCTCCTACGAGCAGTACTTC.